The rows below give T cell receptor beta chains drawn from one sample of a study of blood T cell repertoires in COVID-19. Sequencing used immunoSEQ multiplex PCR; TCRdb keeps in-frame clones, though not all of them. Here the sample spans about 220,000 clones, less than 90% being singletons. The sequencing input was PBMCs or T cells enriched from blood (not recorded which). The origin of the receptors is a young woman who had recovered from COVID-19. The CDR3 runs from the conserved cysteine through the conserved F or W. A D gene is named only where the DNA matches it firmly. Clone size is stated in some rows and not others, as once, few, many or a class when expanded.

clone size: -
J gene: TRBJ1-5
D gene: TRBD1
V gene: TRBV6-2/TRBV6-3
CDR3 DNA: TGTGCCAGCAGTTACGATCTGACAGGGGGTGGACAGCCCCAGCATTTT
CDR3 protein: CASSYDLTGGGQPQHF

clone size: -
J gene: TRBJ1-6
D gene: -
V gene: TRBV27
CDR3 DNA: TGTGCCAGCAGTACTGAGACAGGCTTAGGGTCACCCCTCCACTTT
CDR3 protein: CASSTETGLGSPLHF

clone size: -
J gene: TRBJ2-6
D gene: TRBD2
V gene: TRBV4-2
CDR3 DNA: TGTGCCAGCAGCCAAGCAGCGGGGGCCTCCTCTGGGGCCAACGTCCTGACTTTC
CDR3 protein: CASSQAAGASSGANVLTF

clone size: -
J gene: TRBJ2-2
D gene: -
V gene: TRBV5-4
CDR3 DNA: TGTGCCAGCAGCCCACTAACAGGGCTTTGGACCGGGGAGCTGTTTTTT
CDR3 protein: CASSPLTGLWTGELFF

clone size: -
J gene: TRBJ2-5
D gene: TRBD2
V gene: TRBV5-1
CDR3 DNA: TGCGCCAGCAGCCCCCTGCCTAGCGGGGGGGAGACCCAGTACTTC
CDR3 protein: CASSPLPSGGETQYF

clone size: -
J gene: TRBJ2-2
D gene: TRBD2
V gene: TRBV5-4
CDR3 DNA: TGTGCCAGCAGCTTGTACGGACTAGCAGCTGGAGGGGAGCTGTTTTTT
CDR3 protein: CASSLYGLAAGGELFF

clone size: -
J gene: TRBJ1-1
D gene: -
V gene: TRBV7-6
CDR3 DNA: TGTGCCAGCAGCTTATACAGCTCCATGAACACTGAAGCTTTCTTT
CDR3 protein: CASSLYSSMNTEAFF

clone size: -
J gene: TRBJ1-3
D gene: TRBD1
V gene: TRBV9
CDR3 DNA: TGTGCCAGCAGCATACAGGGGGGAAGAGGAAACACCATATATTTT
CDR3 protein: CASSIQGGRGNTIYF

clone size: -
J gene: TRBJ1-3
D gene: TRBD1
V gene: TRBV6-9
CDR3 DNA: TGTGCCAGCAGGGGCCCTCGGGACAGCTCCTTTGCAAACACCATATATTTT
CDR3 protein: CASRGPRDSSFANTIYF

clone size: -
J gene: TRBJ2-5
D gene: -
V gene: TRBV11-3
CDR3 DNA: TGTGCCAGCAGCTTGGGGAGGAACCAAGAGACCCAGTACTTC
CDR3 protein: CASSLGRNQETQYF

clone size: -
J gene: TRBJ1-6
D gene: -
V gene: TRBV5-4
CDR3 DNA: TGTGCCAGCACCATAAGCCGGGGATCCTATAATTCACCCCTCCACTTT
CDR3 protein: CASTISRGSYNSPLHF

clone size: -
J gene: TRBJ1-4
D gene: TRBD1
V gene: TRBV9
CDR3 DNA: TGTGCCAGCAGCCCTAGGGGACAGGGGGATGAAAAACTGTTTTTT
CDR3 protein: CASSPRGQGDEKLFF

clone size: -
J gene: TRBJ1-4
D gene: -
V gene: TRBV19
CDR3 DNA: TGTGCCAGTACCCAAGGGGCAGGTCGAAGCGAAAAACTGTTTTTT
CDR3 protein: CASTQGAGRSEKLFF

clone size: -
J gene: TRBJ2-4
D gene: -
V gene: TRBV5-4
CDR3 DNA: TGTGCCAGCAGCTTGGGGCAGGAGGCGGACATTCAGTACTTC
CDR3 protein: CASSLGQEADIQYF

clone size: -
J gene: TRBJ1-5
D gene: -
V gene: TRBV3-1/TRBV3-2
CDR3 DNA: TGTGCCAGCAGCCCCCGACCGGGGAGCAATCAGCCCCAGCATTTT
CDR3 protein: CASSPRPGSNQPQHF

clone size: -
J gene: TRBJ1-1
D gene: TRBD1
V gene: TRBV5-1
CDR3 DNA: TGCGCCAGCAGCGGGGCGGGACAGATGAACACTGAAGCTTTCTTT
CDR3 protein: CASSGAGQMNTEAFF

clone size: -
J gene: TRBJ1-6
D gene: -
V gene: TRBV6-5
CDR3 DNA: TGTGCCAGCAGTTGGTCGGCAGGGGATAATTCACCCCTCCACTTT
CDR3 protein: CASSWSAGDNSPLHF

clone size: -
J gene: TRBJ1-1
D gene: -
V gene: TRBV4-3
CDR3 DNA: TGCGCCAGCAGCCAAGATCGAGTCATGAACACTGAAGCTTTCTTT
CDR3 protein: CASSQDRVMNTEAFF

clone size: once
J gene: TRBJ1-4
D gene: -
V gene: TRBV5-1
CDR3 DNA: TGCGCCAGCAGCTTGAGTCCGGGGGGCGCAACTAATGAAAAACTGTTTTTT
CDR3 protein: CASSLSPGGATNEKLFF

clone size: -
J gene: TRBJ1-1
D gene: TRBD1
V gene: TRBV4-1
CDR3 DNA: TGCGCCAGCAGCCAACCCGACAGGGTCGGTGAAGCTTTCTTT
CDR3 protein: CASSQPDRVGEAFF

clone size: -
J gene: TRBJ2-2
D gene: -
V gene: TRBV21-1
CDR3 DNA: TGTGCCAGCAGCCCCGACCTTGTGGGACAGCCGAACACCGGGGAGCTGTTTTTT
CDR3 protein: CASSPDLVGQPNTGELFF

clone size: -
J gene: TRBJ2-1
D gene: TRBD2
V gene: TRBV5-8
CDR3 DNA: TGTGCCAGCAGCTTGGGTGGACTAGTCTTAAATGAGCAGTTCTTC
CDR3 protein: CASSLGGLVLNEQFF

clone size: few
J gene: TRBJ2-7
D gene: TRBD1
V gene: TRBV3-1/TRBV3-2
CDR3 DNA: TGTGCCAGCAGTCGCGACAGGGCCTACGAGCAGTACTTC
CDR3 protein: CASSRDRAYEQYF

clone size: few
J gene: TRBJ1-5
D gene: TRBD1
V gene: TRBV10-3
CDR3 DNA: TGTGCCATCAGTCGACAGGGGAAGGATCAGCCCCAGCATTTT
CDR3 protein: CAISRQGKDQPQHF

clone size: -
J gene: TRBJ1-5
D gene: -
V gene: TRBV5-1
CDR3 DNA: TGCGCCAGCAGCTTGGGGGGCCAGAATCAGCCCCAGCATTTT
CDR3 protein: CASSLGGQNQPQHF

clone size: -
J gene: TRBJ2-7
D gene: -
V gene: TRBV15
CDR3 DNA: TGTGCCACCAGCAGAGATAGACAGCTACTTTACGAGCAGTACTTC
CDR3 protein: CATSRDRQLLYEQYF

clone size: -
J gene: TRBJ2-3
D gene: TRBD2
V gene: TRBV4-3
CDR3 DNA: TGCGCCAGCAGCCAAAGCGGGGGGGCGCGCACAGATACGCAGTATTTT
CDR3 protein: CASSQSGGARTDTQYF

clone size: few
J gene: TRBJ1-2
D gene: TRBD1
V gene: TRBV11-1
CDR3 DNA: TGTGCCAGCAGCCTCAATACAGGGGGCTATGGCTACACCTTC
CDR3 protein: CASSLNTGGYGYTF

clone size: -
J gene: TRBJ2-2
D gene: TRBD1
V gene: TRBV7-2
CDR3 DNA: TGTGCCAGCAGCTTAGGGGCAGGGGGCACCGGGGAGCTGTTTTTT
CDR3 protein: CASSLGAGGTGELFF

clone size: -
J gene: TRBJ2-7
D gene: TRBD2
V gene: TRBV11-2
CDR3 DNA: TGTGCCAGCAGCTTTACTAGCGGGTACGAGCAGTACTTC
CDR3 protein: CASSFTSGYEQYF

clone size: -
J gene: TRBJ2-3
D gene: -
V gene: TRBV11-3
CDR3 DNA: TGTGCCAGCAGCTTAGGTCCGGTCAGCACAGATACGCAGTATTTT
CDR3 protein: CASSLGPVSTDTQYF

clone size: -
J gene: TRBJ1-1
D gene: -
V gene: TRBV5-5
CDR3 DNA: TGTGCCAGCAGCCAGGCCCCCAGGGAAGACACTGAAGCTTTCTTT
CDR3 protein: CASSQAPREDTEAFF

clone size: -
J gene: TRBJ1-5
D gene: TRBD1
V gene: TRBV2
CDR3 DNA: TGTGCCAGCAGGATGGGACAGGGGAATCAGCCCCAGCATTTT
CDR3 protein: CASRMGQGNQPQHF

clone size: -
J gene: TRBJ1-2
D gene: TRBD1
V gene: TRBV29-1
CDR3 DNA: TGCAGCGTACTACAGGGGCCGCAGGCAAACTATGGCTACACCTTC
CDR3 protein: CSVLQGPQANYGYTF

clone size: -
J gene: TRBJ1-6
D gene: TRBD1
V gene: TRBV5-1
CDR3 DNA: TGCGCCAGCAGCTTGGGTGTGGGGACAGGCCGATCACCCCTCCACTTT
CDR3 protein: CASSLGVGTGRSPLHF

clone size: -
J gene: TRBJ2-6
D gene: TRBD1
V gene: TRBV7-6
CDR3 DNA: TGTGCCAGCAGCTCGTATCCTGGCAGGGGGAATGGGGCCAACGTCCTGACTTTC
CDR3 protein: CASSSYPGRGNGANVLTF

clone size: few
J gene: TRBJ2-5
D gene: -
V gene: TRBV7-6
CDR3 DNA: TGTGCCAGCAGTCAAGGGGTCCGGAGTCCCCAGTACTTC
CDR3 protein: CASSQGVRSPQYF

clone size: -
J gene: TRBJ2-7
D gene: TRBD1
V gene: TRBV3-1/TRBV3-2
CDR3 DNA: TGTGCCAGCAGCCAAGATAACAGGGGGCTTGAGCAGTACTTC
CDR3 protein: CASSQDNRGLEQYF

clone size: -
J gene: TRBJ2-1
D gene: -
V gene: TRBV27
CDR3 DNA: TGTGCCAGCAGTTCCGACGAGGTCGTTCTAGGTGAGCAGTTCTTC
CDR3 protein: CASSSDEVVLGEQFF